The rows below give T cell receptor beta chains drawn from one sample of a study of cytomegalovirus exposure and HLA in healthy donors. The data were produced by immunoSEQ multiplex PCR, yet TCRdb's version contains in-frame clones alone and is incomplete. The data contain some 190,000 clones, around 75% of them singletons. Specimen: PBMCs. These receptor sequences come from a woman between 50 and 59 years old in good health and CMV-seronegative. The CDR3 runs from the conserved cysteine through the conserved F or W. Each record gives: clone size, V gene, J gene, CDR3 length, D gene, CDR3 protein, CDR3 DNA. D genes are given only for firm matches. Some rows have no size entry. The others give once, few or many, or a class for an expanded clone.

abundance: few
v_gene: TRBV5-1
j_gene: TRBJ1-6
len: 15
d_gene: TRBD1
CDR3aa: CASSRLQGADSPLHF
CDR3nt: TGCGCCAGCAGCCGTCTACAGGGGGCGGATTCACCCCTCCACTTT

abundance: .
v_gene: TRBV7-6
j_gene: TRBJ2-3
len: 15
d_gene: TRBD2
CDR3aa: CASSRLAGSQDTQYF
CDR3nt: TGTGCCAGCAGCCGACTAGCGGGGTCTCAAGATACGCAGTATTTT

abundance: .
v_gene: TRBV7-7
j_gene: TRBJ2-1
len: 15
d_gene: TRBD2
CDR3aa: CASSLASGAYNEQFF
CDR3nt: TGTGCTAGCAGCTTGGCTAGCGGGGCCTACAATGAGCAGTTCTTC

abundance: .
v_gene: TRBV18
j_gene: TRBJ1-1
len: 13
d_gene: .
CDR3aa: CASSVTGNTEAFF
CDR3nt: TGTGCCAGCTCGGTGACAGGGAACACTGAAGCTTTCTTT

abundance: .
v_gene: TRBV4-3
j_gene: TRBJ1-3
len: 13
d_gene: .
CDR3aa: CASSQEQGNTIYF
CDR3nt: TGCGCCAGCAGCCAAGAACAGGGAAACACCATATATTTT

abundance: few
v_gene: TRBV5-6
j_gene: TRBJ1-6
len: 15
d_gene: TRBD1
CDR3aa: CASSLVDRYNSPLHF
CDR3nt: TGTGCCAGCAGCTTGGTGGACAGGTATAATTCACCCCTCCACTTT

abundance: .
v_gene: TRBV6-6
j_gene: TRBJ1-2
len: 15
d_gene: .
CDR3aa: CASSSTRREIYGYTF
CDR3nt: TGTGCCAGCAGTTCAACCCGGCGGGAAATCTATGGCTACACCTTC

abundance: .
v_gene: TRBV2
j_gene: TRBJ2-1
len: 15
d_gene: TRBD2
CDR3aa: CASRGGTSGINEQFF
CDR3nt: TGTGCCAGCAGGGGGGGGACTAGCGGGATCAATGAGCAGTTCTTC

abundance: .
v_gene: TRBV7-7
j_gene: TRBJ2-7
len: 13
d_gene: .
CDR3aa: CASSLSLGLEQYF
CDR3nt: TGTGCTAGCAGCTTAAGCTTGGGGCTCGAGCAGTACTTC

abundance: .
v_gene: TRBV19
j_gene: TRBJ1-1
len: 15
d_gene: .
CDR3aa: CASSRASEGNTEAFF
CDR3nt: TGTGCCAGTAGTAGAGCTTCCGAGGGGAACACTGAAGCTTTCTTT

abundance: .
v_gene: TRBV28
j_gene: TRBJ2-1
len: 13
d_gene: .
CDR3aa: CATSRLRYNEQFF
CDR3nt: TGTGCCACTAGTCGCCTTAGGTACAATGAGCAGTTCTTC

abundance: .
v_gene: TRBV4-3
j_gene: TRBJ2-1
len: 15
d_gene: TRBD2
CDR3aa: CASSPSGKGSNEQFF
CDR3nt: TGCGCCAGCAGCCCGAGCGGGAAAGGGTCCAATGAGCAGTTCTTC

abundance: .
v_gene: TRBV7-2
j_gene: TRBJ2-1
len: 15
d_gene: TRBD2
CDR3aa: CASSLVLAGGTEQFF
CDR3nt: TGTGCCAGCAGCTTAGTACTAGCGGGAGGGACTGAGCAGTTCTTC

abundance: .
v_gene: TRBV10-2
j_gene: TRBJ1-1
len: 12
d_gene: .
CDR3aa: CASRGANTEAFF
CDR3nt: TGCGCCAGCAGGGGGGCTAACACTGAAGCTTTCTTT

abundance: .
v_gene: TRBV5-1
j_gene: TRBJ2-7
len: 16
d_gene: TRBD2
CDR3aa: CASSLARGGASYEQYF
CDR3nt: TGCGCCAGCAGCTTGGCCCGCGGGGGGGCCTCCTACGAGCAGTACTTC

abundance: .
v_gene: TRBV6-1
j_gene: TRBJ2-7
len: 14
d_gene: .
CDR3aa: CASSTDRLSYEQYF
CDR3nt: TGTGCCAGCAGTACTGACAGGCTATCCTACGAGCAGTACTTC

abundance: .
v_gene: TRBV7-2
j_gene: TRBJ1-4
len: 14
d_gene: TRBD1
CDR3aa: CASSFTGAGEKLFF
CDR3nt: TGTGCCAGCAGCTTTACAGGGGCGGGTGAAAAACTGTTTTTT

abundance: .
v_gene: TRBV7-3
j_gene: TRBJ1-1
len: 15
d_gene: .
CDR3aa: CASSLIGGARDEAFF
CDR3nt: TGTGCCAGCAGCTTAATTGGGGGGGCGAGGGATGAAGCTTTCTTT

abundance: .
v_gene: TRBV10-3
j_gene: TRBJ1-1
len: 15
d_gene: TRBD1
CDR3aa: CAISESGKPRDSAFF
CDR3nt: TGTGCCATCAGTGAGTCGGGAAAACCCCGGGACAGCGCTTTCTTT

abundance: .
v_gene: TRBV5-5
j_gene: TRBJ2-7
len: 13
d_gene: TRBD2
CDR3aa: CASSLERDYEQYF
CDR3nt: TGTGCCAGCAGCTTAGAGCGGGACTACGAGCAGTACTTC

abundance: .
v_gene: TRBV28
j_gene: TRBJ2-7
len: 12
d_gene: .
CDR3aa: CASSLTAYEQYF
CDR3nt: TGTGCCAGCAGTTTAACAGCTTACGAGCAGTACTTC

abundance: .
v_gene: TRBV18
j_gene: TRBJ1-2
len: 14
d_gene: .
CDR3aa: CASSRLAPNYGYTF
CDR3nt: TGTGCCAGCTCACGGCTCGCCCCTAACTATGGCTACACCTTC

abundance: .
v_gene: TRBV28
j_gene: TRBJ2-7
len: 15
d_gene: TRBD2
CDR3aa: CASSALTSGISEQYF
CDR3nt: TGTGCCAGCAGTGCCTTGACTAGCGGGATAAGCGAGCAGTACTTC

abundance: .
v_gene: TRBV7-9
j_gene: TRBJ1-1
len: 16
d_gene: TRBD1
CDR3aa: CASSLVGQPRETEAFF
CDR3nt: TGTGCCAGCAGCTTAGTGGGACAGCCCCGGGAGACTGAAGCTTTCTTT

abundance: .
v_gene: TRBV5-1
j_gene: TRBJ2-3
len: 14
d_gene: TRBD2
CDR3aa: CASSKRGETDTQYF
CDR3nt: TGCGCCAGCAGTAAGCGGGGGGAGACAGATACGCAGTATTTT

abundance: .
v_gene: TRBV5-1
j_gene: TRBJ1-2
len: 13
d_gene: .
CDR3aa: CASSLIGLYGYTF
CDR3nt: TGCGCCAGCAGCTTGATAGGACTCTATGGCTACACCTTC

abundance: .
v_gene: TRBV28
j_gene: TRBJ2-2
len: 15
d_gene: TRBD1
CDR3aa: CASSLSQGAGGELFF
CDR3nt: TGTGCCAGCAGTTTGTCACAGGGGGCAGGCGGGGAGCTGTTTTTT

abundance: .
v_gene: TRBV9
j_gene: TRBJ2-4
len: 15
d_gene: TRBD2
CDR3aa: CASSGTSGPGNIQYF
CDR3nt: TGTGCCAGCAGCGGGACTAGCGGACCGGGGAACATTCAGTACTTC

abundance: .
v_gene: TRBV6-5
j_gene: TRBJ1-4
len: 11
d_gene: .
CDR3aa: CASSYRGKLFF
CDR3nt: TGTGCCAGCAGTTACAGGGGGAAACTGTTTTTT

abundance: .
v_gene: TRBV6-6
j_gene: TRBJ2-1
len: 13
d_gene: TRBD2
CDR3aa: CASSLAGVSEQFF
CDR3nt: TGTGCCAGCAGTTTAGCGGGAGTGAGTGAGCAGTTCTTC

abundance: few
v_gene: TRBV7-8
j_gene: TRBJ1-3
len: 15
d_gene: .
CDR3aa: CASTGGINSGNTIYF
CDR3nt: TGTGCCAGCACCGGGGGGATCAACTCTGGAAACACCATATATTTT

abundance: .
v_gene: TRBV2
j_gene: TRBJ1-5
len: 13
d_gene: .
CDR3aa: CASSGQGNQPQHF
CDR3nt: TGTGCCAGCAGTGGGCAGGGCAATCAGCCCCAGCATTTT

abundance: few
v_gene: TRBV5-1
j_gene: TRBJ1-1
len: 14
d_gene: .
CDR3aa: CASSLERGNTEAFF
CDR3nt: TGCGCCAGCAGCTTGGAAAGGGGTAACACTGAAGCTTTCTTT

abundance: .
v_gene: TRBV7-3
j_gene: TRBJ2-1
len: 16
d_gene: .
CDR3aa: CASSVTSGDSYNEQFF
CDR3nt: TGTGCCAGCAGCGTAACCTCAGGGGACTCCTACAATGAGCAGTTCTTC

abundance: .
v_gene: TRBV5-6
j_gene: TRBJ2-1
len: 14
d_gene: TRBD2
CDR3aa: CASSWIAGEVEQFF
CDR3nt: TGTGCCAGCAGCTGGATAGCGGGAGAGGTTGAGCAGTTCTTC

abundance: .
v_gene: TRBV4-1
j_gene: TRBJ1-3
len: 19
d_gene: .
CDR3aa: CASSQDGGGGAGSGNTIYF
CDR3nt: TGCGCCAGCAGCCAAGATGGAGGAGGGGGGGCAGGCTCTGGAAACACCATATATTTT

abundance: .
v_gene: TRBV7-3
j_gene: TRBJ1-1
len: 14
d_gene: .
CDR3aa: CASSLTIGGSEAFF
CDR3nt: TGTGCTAGCAGCTTAACGATCGGGGGGAGTGAAGCTTTCTTT

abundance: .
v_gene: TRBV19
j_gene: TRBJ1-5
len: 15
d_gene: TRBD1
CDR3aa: CASSISSTGSQPQHF
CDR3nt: TGTGCCAGTAGTATTAGTTCGACAGGGAGTCAGCCCCAGCATTTT

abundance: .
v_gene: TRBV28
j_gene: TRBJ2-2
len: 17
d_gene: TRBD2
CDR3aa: CASSLDHGLGSSGELFF
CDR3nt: TGTGCCAGCAGTTTAGACCACGGACTAGGAAGCTCCGGGGAGCTGTTTTTT

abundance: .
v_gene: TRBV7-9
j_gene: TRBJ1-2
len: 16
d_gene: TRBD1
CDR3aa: CASSQDSDRGIDGYTF
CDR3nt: TGCGCCAGCAGCCAAGATTCCGACAGGGGAATAGATGGCTACACCTTC

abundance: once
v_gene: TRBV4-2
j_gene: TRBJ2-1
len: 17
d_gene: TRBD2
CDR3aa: CASSRRLAGQTYNEQFF
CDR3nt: TGTGCCAGCAGCCGCCGTCTAGCGGGACAAACCTACAATGAGCAGTTCTTC

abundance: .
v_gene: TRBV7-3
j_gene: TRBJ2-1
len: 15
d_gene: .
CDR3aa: CASSQYFGGSQEQFF
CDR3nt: TGTGCCAGCAGCCAATATTTCGGGGGATCCCAAGAGCAGTTCTTC

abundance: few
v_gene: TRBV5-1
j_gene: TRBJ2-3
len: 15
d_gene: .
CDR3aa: CASRPPGASTDTQYF
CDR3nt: TGCGCCAGCAGGCCGCCAGGGGCTAGCACAGATACGCAGTATTTT

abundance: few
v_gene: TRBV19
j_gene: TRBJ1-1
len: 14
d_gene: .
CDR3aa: CASSIIQGNTEAFF
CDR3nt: TGTGCCAGTAGTATAATACAGGGGAACACTGAAGCTTTCTTT

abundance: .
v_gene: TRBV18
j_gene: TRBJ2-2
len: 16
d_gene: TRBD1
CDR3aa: CASSPGQGGATGELFF
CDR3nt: TGTGCCAGCTCACCCGGACAGGGGGGGGCCACCGGGGAGCTGTTTTTT

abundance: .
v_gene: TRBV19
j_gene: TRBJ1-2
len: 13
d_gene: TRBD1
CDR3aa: CASSTDRVGGYTF
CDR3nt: TGTGCCAGTAGTACGGACAGGGTAGGTGGCTACACCTTC

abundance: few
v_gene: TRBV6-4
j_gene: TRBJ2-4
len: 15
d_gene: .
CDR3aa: CASSEEPGAKNIQYF
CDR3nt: TGTGCCAGCAGTGAAGAGCCGGGAGCCAAAAACATTCAGTACTTC

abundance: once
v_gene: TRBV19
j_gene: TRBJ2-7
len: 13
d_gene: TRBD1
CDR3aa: CASSADRSYEQYF
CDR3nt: TGTGCCAGTAGTGCGGACAGGTCCTACGAGCAGTACTTC

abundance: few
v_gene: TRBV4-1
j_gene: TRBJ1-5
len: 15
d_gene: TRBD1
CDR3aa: CASSHHGQGIQPQHF
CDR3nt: TGCGCCAGCAGCCATCACGGACAGGGGATTCAGCCCCAGCATTTT

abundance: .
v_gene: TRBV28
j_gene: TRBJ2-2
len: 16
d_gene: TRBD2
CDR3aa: CASSLTSGKNTGELFF
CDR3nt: TGTGCCAGCAGTTTAACTAGCGGGAAGAACACCGGGGAGCTGTTTTTT

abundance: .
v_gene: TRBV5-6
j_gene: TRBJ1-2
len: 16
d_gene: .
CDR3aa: CASSLGSGRGNYGYTF
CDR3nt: TGTGCCAGCAGCTTGGGGTCGGGCAGGGGAAACTATGGCTACACCTTC

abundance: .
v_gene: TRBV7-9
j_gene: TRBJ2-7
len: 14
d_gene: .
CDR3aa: CASSFDGERAEQYF
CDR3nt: TGTGCCAGCAGCTTCGATGGGGAGCGGGCCGAGCAGTACTTC

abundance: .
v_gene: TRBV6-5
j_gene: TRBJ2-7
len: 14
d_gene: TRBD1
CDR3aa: CASTLGQAPYEQYF
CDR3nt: TGTGCCAGCACCCTGGGACAGGCGCCCTACGAGCAGTACTTC

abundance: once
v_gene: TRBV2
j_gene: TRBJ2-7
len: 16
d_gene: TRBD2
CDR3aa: CASRDSGTISSYEQYF
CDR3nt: TGTGCCAGCAGGGACTCCGGGACTATAAGCTCCTACGAGCAGTACTTC

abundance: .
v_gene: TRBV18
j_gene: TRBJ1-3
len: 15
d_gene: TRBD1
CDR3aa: CASSPGTGVANIIYF
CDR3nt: TGTGCCAGCTCACCCGGGACAGGGGTAGCAAACATCATATATTTT